One and the same sample provided the 2 T cell receptor beta chains below, sequenced in a study of cytomegalovirus exposure and HLA in healthy donors. Amplification used 60 Vbeta primers and 13 Jbeta primers. The method was immunoSEQ multiplex PCR; TCRdb's version includes in-frame clones alone and lacks a portion of them. Here the sample spans more than 150,000 clones, approximately 80% being singletons. Sample: PBMCs. The receptors derive from a girl under 18 in good health and CMV-seropositive.

The chain combines TRBV7-9 with TRBJ1-1; tentative D call: TRBD1 (6 bases). The length of the CDR3 is 17 residues. Deletions cut 5 bases from V and 1 base from J, with 20 bases between. CDR1 is SEHNR and CDR2 is FQNEAQ in the germline V gene (reference sequence). DNA of the CDR3: TGTGCCAGCAGCGTCAGGGGCAGGGGAAAGGGGAACACTGAAGCTTTCTTT. Protein product: CASSVRGRGKGNTEAFF. The full variable domain, with the rest looked up from reference TRBV7-9 and TRBJ1-1, is DTGVSQNPRHKITKRGQNVTFRCDPISEHNRLYWYRQTLGQGPEFLTYFQNEAQLEKSRLLSDRFSAERPKGSFSTLEIQRTEQGDSAMYLCASSVRGRGKGNTEAFFGQGTRLTVV.

DNA of the CDR3: TGCGCCAGCAGCTGGGACTCCGGACACACCTACGAGCAGTACTTC. Translating gives CASSWDSGHTYEQYF. V is TRBV5-1 and J is TRBJ2-7; D perhaps matches TRBD2 (6 bases). The ends were cut back, 3 bases at V and 2 bases at J, with 15 bases in the middle. The germline CDR1 and CDR2 sequences are SGHRS and YFSETQ. The CDR3 runs 15 residues. The complete variable domain, with remaining parts taken from reference TRBV5-1 and TRBJ2-7, reads KAGVTQTPRYLIKTRGQQVTLSCSPISGHRSVSWYQQTPGQGLQFLFEYFSETQRNKGNFPGRFSGRQFSNSRSEMNVSTLELGDSALYLCASSWDSGHTYEQYFGPGTRLTVT.